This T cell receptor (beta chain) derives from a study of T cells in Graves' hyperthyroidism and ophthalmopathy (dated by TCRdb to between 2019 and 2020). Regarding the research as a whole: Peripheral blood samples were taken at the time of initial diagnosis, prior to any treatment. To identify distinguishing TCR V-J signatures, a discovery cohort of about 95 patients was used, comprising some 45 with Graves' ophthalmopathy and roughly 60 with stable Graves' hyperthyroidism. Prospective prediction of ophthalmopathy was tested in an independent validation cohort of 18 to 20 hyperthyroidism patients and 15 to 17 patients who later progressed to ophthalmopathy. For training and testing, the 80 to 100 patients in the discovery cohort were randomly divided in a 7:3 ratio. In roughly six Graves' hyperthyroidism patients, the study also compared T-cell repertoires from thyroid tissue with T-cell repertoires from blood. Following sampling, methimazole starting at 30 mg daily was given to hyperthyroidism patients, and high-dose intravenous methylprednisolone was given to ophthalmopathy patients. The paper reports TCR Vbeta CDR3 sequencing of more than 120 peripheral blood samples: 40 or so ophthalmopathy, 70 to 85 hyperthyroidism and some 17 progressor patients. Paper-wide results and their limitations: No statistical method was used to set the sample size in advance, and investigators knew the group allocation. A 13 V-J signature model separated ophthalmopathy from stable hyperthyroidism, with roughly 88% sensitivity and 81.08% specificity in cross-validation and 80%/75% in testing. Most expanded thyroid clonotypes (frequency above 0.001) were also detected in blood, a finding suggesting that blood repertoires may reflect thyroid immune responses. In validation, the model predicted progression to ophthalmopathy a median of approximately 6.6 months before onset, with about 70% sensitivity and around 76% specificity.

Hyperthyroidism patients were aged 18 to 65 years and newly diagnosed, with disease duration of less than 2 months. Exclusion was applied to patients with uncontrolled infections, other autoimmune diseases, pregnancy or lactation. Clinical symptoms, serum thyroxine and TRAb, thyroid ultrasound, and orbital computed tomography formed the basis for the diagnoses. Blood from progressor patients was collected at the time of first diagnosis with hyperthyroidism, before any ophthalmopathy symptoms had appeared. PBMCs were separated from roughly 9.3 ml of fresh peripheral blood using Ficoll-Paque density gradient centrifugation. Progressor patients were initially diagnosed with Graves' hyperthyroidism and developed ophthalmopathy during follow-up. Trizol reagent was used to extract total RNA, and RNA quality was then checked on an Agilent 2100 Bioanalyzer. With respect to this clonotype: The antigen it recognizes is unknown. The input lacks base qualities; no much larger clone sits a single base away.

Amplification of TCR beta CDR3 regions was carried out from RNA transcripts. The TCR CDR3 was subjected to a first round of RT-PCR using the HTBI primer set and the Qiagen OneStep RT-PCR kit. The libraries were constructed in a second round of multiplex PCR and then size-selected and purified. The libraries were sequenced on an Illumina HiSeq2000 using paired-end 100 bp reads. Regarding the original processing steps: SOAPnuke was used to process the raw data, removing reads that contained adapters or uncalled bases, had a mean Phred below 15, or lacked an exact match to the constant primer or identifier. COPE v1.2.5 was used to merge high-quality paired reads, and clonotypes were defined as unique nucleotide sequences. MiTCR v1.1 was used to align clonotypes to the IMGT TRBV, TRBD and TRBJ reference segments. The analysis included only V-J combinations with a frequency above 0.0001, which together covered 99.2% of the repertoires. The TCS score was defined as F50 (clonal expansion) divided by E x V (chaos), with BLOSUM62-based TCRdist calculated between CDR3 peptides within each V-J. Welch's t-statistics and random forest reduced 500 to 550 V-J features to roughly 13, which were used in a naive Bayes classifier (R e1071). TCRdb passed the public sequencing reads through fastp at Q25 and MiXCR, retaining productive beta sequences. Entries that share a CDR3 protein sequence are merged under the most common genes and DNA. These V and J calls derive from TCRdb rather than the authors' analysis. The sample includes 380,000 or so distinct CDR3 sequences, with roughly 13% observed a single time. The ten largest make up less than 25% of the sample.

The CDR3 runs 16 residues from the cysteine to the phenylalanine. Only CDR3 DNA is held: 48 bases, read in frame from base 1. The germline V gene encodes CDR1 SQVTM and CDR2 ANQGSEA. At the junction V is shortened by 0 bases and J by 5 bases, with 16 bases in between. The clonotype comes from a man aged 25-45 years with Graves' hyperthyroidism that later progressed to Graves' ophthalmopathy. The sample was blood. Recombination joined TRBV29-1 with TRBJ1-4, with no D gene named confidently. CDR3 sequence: CSVEDPHVDWNEKLFF. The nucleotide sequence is TGCAGCGTTGAAGACCCTCACGTGGACTGGAATGAAAAACTGTTTTTT. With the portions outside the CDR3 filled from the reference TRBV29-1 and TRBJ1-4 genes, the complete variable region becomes SAVISQKPSRDICQRGTSLTIQCQVDSQVTMMFWYRQQPGQSLTLIATANQGSEATYESGFVIDKFPISRPNLTFSTLTVSNMSPEDSSIYLCSVEDPHVDWNEKLFFGSGTQLSVL.